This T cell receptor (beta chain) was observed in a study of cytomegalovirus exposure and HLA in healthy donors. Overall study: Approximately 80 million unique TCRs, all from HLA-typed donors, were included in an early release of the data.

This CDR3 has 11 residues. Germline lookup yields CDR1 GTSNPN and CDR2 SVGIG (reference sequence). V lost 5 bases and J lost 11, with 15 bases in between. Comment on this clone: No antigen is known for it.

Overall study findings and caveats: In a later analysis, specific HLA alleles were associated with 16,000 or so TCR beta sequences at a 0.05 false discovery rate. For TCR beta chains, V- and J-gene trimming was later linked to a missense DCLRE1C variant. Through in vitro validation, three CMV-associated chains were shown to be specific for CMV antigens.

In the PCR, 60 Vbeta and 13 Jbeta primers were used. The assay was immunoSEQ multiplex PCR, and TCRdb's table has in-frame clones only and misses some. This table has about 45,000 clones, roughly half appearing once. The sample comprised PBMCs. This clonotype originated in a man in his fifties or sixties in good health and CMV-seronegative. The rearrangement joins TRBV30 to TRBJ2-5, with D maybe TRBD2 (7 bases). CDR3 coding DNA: TGTGCCTGGGGGGGCGGGGGACTTCAGTACTTC. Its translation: CAWGGGGLQYF.